What follows are 2 T cell receptor beta chains derived from one specimen sequenced in a study of beta chain features in type 1 diabetes. Expressed TCRB transcripts got sequenced, as all isolated RNA was reverse transcribed. Measured with immunoSEQ multiplex PCR; TCRdb has only the in-frame clones, and not every one. The sample shows about 140,000 clones, about 7.1% of them seen only once. Sequencing was done on a sample of central memory CD4+ T cells from blood. All receptors derive from a woman aged 25-40 years in good health.

This clone has more than one count but fewer than ten. The rearrangement links TRBV19 to TRBJ2-1; TRBD2 matches at 12 bases. The CDR3 length is 15 residues. CDR1 is LNHDA and CDR2 is SQIVND in the germline V gene (reference sequence). Trimming at V came to 5 bases and at J to 9 bases, leaving 8 bases not matched to a gene. The CDR3 nucleotides are TGTGCCAGTAGTCCGAAGACTAGCGGGAGAGGTGAGCAGTTCTTC. Translated, it gives CASSPKTSGRGEQFF.

This rearrangement joins TRBV4-3 to TRBJ2-7; 8 bases are shared with TRBD1. This CDR3 is 15 amino acids long. Germline V gene lookup returns CDR1 LGHNA and CDR2 YSLEER. Unmatched junction bases numbered 6, after V lost 2 bases and J lost 3 bases. The CDR3 loop reads CASSQLGTGGYEQYF. The DNA of the CDR3 is TGCGCCAGCAGCCAACTCGGGACAGGAGGCTACGAGCAGTACTTC.